The clone carrying this T cell receptor beta chain has only a few counts. J was trimmed by 4 bases and V by 8 bases; bases with no gene match: 6. The CDR3 runs 13 residues. CDR1 is SNHLY and CDR2 is FYNNEI in the germline V gene. Clones were sequenced by immunoSEQ multiplex PCR, and TCRdb holds only the in-frame ones, with some missing. This sample carries some 120,000 clones, approximately 83% of them seen once, and the ten largest clones take approximately 0.75%. This sample is drawn from a study of blood T cell repertoires in COVID-19. Study as a whole: Samples taken during acute and convalescent COVID-19 were collected in the United States, Italy and Spain.

The sequence was collected from a woman in her 70s with acute or convalescent COVID-19. The chain has TRBV2 and TRBJ2-5; 8 bases are shared with TRBD2. Source material: peripheral blood. CDR3 protein: CASRRGAGETQYF. In DNA form, the CDR3 reads TGTGCCAGCCGGCGGGGGGCTGGAGAGACCCAGTACTTC.